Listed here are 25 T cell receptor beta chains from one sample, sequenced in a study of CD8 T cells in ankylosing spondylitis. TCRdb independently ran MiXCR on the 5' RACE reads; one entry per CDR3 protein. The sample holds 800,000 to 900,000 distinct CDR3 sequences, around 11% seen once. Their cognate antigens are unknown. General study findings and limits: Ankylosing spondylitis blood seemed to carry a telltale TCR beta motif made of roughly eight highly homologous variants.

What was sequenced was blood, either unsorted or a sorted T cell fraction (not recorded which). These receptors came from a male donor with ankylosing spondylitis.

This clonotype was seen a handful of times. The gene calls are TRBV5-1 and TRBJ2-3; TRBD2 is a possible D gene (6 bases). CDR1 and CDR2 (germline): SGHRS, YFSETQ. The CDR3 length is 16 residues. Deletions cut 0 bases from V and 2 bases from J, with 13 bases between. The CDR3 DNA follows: TGCGCCAGCAGCTTGGACGGTTGGAGGGTCACAGATACGCAGTATTTT. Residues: CASSLDGWRVTDTQYF.

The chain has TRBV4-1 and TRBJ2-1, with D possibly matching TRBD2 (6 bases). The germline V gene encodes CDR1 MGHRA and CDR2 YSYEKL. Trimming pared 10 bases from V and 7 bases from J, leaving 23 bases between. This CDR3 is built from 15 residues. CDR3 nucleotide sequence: TGCGCCACCCGGACCCACGGGAGAAGGTTTAATGAGCAGTTCTTC. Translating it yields CATRTHGRRFNEQFF.

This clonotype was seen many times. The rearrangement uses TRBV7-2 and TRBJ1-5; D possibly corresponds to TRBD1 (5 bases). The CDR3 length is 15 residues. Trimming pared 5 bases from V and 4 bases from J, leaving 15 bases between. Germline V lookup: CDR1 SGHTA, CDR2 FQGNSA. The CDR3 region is CASSDTGTQNQPQHF. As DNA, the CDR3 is TGTGCCAGCAGCGATACCGGGACCCAAAATCAGCCCCAGCATTTT.

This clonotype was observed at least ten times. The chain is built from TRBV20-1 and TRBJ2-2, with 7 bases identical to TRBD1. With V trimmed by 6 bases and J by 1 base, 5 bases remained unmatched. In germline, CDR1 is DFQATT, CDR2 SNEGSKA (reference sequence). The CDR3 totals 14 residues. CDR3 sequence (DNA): TGCAGTGCCGAGGGGACAGAGAACACCGGGGAGCTGTTTTTT. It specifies CSAEGTENTGELFF.

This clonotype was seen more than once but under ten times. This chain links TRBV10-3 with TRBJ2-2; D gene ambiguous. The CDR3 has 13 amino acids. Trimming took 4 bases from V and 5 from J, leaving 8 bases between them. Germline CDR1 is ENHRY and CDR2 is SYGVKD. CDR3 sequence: CAISGGVTGELFF. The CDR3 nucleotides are TGTGCCATCAGTGGCGGAGTGACCGGGGAGCTGTTTTTT.

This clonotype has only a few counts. This chain's CDR3 is CSVGLAAPGELFF. DNA for the CDR3: TGCAGCGTTGGACTAGCCGCCCCCGGGGAGCTGTTTTTT. The chain uses TRBV29-1 and TRBJ2-2; 7 bases map to TRBD2. The ends lost 4 bases at V and 6 bases at J; junction bases unmatched: 5. CDR1 is SQVTM and CDR2 is ANQGSEA in the germline V gene. There are 13 residues in the CDR3.

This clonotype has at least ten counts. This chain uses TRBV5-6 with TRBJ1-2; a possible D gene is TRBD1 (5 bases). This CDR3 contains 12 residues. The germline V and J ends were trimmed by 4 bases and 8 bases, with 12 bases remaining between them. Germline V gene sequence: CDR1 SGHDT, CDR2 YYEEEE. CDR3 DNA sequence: TGTGCCAGCAGCCCGGGGGAGGAAGGCTACACCTTC. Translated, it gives CASSPGEEGYTF.

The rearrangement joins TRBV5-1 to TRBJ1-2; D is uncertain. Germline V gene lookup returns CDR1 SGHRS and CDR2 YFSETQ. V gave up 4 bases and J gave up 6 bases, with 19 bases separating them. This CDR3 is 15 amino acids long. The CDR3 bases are TGCGCCAGCAGCCCGCTACCGGGCCTCTTGAATGGCTACACCTTC. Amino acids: CASSPLPGLLNGYTF.

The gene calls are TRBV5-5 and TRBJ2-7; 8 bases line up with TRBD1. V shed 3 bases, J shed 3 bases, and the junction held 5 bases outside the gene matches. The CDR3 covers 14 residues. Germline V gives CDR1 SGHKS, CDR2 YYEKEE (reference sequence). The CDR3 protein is CASSWGQDYYEQYF. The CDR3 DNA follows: TGTGCCAGCAGCTGGGGACAGGACTACTACGAGCAGTACTTC.

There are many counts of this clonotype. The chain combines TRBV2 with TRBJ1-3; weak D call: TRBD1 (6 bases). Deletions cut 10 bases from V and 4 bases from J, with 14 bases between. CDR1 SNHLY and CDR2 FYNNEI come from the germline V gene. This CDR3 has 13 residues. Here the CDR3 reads CATNRDIGNTIYF. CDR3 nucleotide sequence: TGTGCCACCAACCGGGACATCGGAAACACCATATATTTT.

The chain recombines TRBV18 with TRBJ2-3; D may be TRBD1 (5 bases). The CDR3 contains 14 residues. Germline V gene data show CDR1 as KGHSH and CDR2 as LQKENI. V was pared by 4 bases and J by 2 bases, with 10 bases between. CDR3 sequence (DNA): TGTGCCAGCTCACATGACAGATTCACAGATACGCAGTATTTT. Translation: CASSHDRFTDTQYF.

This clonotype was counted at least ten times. DNA of the CDR3: TGTGCCAGCAGTTTACCTAGCTCTGGGGCCAACGTCCTGACTTTC. This translates into CASSLPSSGANVLTF. The chain recombines TRBV28 with TRBJ2-6; D gene ambiguous. Trimming left V 2 bases short and J 0 bases short, with 5 bases between. From germline, CDR1 is MDHEN and CDR2 SYDVKM. CDR3 length: 15 amino acids. Complete variable domain (other parts from reference TRBV28 and TRBJ2-6): DVKVTQSSRYLVKRTGEKVFLECVQDMDHENMFWYRQDPGLGLRLIYFSYDVKMKEKGDIPEGYSVSREKKERFSLILESASTNQTSMYLCASSLPSSGANVLTFGAGSRLTVL.

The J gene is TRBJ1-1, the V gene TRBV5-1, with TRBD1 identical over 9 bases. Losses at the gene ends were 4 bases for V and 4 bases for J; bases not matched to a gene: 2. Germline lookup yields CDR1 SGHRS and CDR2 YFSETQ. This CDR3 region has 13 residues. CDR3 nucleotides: TGCGCCAGCAGCGACAGGGGGGCCACTGAAGCTTTCTTT. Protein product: CASSDRGATEAFF.

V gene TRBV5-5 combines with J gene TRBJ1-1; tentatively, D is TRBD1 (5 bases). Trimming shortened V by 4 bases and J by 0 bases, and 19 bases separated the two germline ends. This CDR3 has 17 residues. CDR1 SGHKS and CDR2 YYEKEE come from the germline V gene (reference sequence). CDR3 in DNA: TGTGCCAGCAGCAGTACCAAGTTGGGGGGGATGAACACTGAAGCTTTCTTT. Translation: CASSSTKLGGMNTEAFF.

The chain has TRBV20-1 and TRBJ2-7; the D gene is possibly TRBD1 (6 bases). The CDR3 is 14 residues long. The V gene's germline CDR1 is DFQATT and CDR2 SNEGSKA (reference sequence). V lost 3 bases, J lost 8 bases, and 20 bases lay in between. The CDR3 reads CSASLVTGQTQQYF. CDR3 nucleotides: TGCAGTGCTAGCCTTGTCACAGGGCAGACTCAGCAGTACTTC.

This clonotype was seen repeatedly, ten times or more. The CDR3 DNA reads TGTGCCAGCAGTCCTTCGACAGGATACTCCTACGAGCAGTACTTC. As protein: CASSPSTGYSYEQYF. The rearrangement uses TRBV12-3 or TRBV12-4 and TRBJ2-7; D might be TRBD1 (6 bases). The V end lost 5 bases, the J end lost 0 bases, and 14 bases lay between the germline ends. The CDR3 length is 15 residues.

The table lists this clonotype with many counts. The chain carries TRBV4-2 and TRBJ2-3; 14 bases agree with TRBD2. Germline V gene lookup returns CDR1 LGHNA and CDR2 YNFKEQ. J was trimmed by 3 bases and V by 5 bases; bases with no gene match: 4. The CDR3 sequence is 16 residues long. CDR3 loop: CASSERLAGGTDTQYF. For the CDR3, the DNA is TGTGCCAGCAGCGAACGACTAGCGGGAGGGACAGATACGCAGTATTTT.

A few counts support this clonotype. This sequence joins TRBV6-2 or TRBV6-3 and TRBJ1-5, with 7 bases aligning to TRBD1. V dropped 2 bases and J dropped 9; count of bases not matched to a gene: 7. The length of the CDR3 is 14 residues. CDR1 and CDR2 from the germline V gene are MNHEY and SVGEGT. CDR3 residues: CASSYGQRQGPQHF. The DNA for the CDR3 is TGTGCCAGCAGTTACGGACAGAGACAGGGGCCCCAGCATTTT.

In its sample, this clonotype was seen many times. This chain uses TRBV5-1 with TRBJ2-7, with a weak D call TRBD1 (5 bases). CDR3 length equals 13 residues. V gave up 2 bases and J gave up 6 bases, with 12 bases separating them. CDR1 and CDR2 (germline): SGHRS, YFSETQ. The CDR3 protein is CASSFVYGAEQYF. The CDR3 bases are TGCGCCAGCAGCTTTGTCTATGGGGCCGAGCAGTACTTC.

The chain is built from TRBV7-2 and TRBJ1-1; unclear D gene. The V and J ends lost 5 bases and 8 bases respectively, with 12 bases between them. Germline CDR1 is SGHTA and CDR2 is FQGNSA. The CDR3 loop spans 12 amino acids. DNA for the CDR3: TGTGCCAGCAGCCCTTGGGTGTTGGAAGCTTTCTTT. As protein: CASSPWVLEAFF.

The CDR3 DNA sequence: TGTGCCAGCAGTGGACCGGGACAGCCATTTATAGAGCAGTACTTC. It encodes CASSGPGQPFIEQYF. The V and J genes are TRBV6-1 and TRBJ2-7; TRBD1 matches 7 bases. Germline V gene data show CDR1 as MNHNS and CDR2 as SASEGT. The ends lost 4 bases at V and 7 bases at J; junction bases unmatched: 13. CDR3 length: 15 amino acids.

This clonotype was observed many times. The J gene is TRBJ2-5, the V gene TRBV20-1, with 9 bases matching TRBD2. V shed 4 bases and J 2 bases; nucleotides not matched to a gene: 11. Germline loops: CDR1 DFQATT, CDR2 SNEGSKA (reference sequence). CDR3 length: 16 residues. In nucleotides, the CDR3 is TGCAGTGCTAACGCCGGGACTAGCAACCAGCAAGAGACCCAGTACTTC. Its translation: CSANAGTSNQQETQYF.

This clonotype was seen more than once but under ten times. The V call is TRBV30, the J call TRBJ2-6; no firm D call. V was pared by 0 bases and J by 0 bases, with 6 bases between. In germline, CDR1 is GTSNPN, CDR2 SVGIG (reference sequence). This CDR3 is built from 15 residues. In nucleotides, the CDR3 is TGTGCCTGGAGTGTATTGGTCTCTGGGGCCAACGTCCTGACTTTC. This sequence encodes CAWSVLVSGANVLTF.

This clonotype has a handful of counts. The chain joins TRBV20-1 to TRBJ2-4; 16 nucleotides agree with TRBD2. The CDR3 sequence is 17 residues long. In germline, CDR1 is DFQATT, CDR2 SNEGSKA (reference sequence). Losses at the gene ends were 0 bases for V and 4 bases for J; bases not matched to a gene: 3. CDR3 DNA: TGCAGTGCTAGAGATGGGACTAGCGGGGGGGCGAAAAACATTCAGTACTTC. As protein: CSARDGTSGGAKNIQYF.

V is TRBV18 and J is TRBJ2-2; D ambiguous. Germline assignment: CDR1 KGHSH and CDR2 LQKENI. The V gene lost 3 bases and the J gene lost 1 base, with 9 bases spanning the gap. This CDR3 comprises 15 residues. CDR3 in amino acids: CASSPLSQNTGELFF. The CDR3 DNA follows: TGTGCCAGCTCACCGCTGAGTCAGAACACCGGGGAGCTGTTTTTT.